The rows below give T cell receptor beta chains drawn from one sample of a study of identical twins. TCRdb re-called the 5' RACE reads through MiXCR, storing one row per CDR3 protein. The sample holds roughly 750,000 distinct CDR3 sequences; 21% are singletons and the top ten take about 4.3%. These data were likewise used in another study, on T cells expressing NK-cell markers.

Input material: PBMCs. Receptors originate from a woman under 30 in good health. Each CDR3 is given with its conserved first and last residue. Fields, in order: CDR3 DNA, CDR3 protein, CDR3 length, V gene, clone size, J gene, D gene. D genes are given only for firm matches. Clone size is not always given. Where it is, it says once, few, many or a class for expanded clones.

CDR3 DNA: TGTGCCAGCCACTCGGGAGGGGGTAGCACAGATACGCAGTATTTT
CDR3 protein: CASHSGGGSTDTQYF
CDR3 length: 15
V gene: TRBV7-3
clone size: .
J gene: TRBJ2-3
D gene: TRBD2

CDR3 DNA: TGCAGCTCTCGTGGGCCGAGCATGAACACTGAAGCTTTCTTT
CDR3 protein: CSSRGPSMNTEAFF
CDR3 length: 14
V gene: TRBV29-1
clone size: many
J gene: TRBJ1-1
D gene: .

CDR3 DNA: TGCAGTGCACCCGGGACTCGCCCCTCAGAGTCTAGCACAGATACGCAGTATTTT
CDR3 protein: CSAPGTRPSESSTDTQYF
CDR3 length: 18
V gene: TRBV20-1
clone size: few
J gene: TRBJ2-3
D gene: .

CDR3 DNA: TGTGCCAGCAGCCCCAGGGGCCCAAACGGGGAGCTGTTTTTT
CDR3 protein: CASSPRGPNGELFF
CDR3 length: 14
V gene: TRBV7-8
clone size: .
J gene: TRBJ2-2
D gene: .

CDR3 DNA: TGTGCCAGCAGCGTCACCGGAGAGAGGAATGAGCAGTTCTTC
CDR3 protein: CASSVTGERNEQFF
CDR3 length: 14
V gene: TRBV9
clone size: .
J gene: TRBJ2-1
D gene: .

CDR3 DNA: TGCAGCGTCTCCCCCTTGGGGTTGAACACTGAAGCTTTCTTT
CDR3 protein: CSVSPLGLNTEAFF
CDR3 length: 14
V gene: TRBV29-1
clone size: few
J gene: TRBJ1-1
D gene: .

CDR3 DNA: TGCAGTGCTAGAAGGACAGGGGACCCCTCAGCGGGGGAAAGGTATGAGCAGTTCTTC
CDR3 protein: CSARRTGDPSAGERYEQFF
CDR3 length: 19
V gene: TRBV20-1
clone size: few
J gene: TRBJ2-1
D gene: .

CDR3 DNA: TGCGCCAGCAAACGGGCTACGAACACTGAAGCTTTCTTT
CDR3 protein: CASKRATNTEAFF
CDR3 length: 13
V gene: TRBV5-1
clone size: .
J gene: TRBJ1-1
D gene: .

CDR3 DNA: TGTGCCATCCCTGAAGGGGGGGGAGCCGGGGAGCTGTTTTTT
CDR3 protein: CAIPEGGGAGELFF
CDR3 length: 14
V gene: TRBV10-3
clone size: .
J gene: TRBJ2-2
D gene: .

CDR3 DNA: TGTGCCAGCAGCTGGGGTTACCGGGACAGGGAAGAGACCCAGTACTTC
CDR3 protein: CASSWGYRDREETQYF
CDR3 length: 16
V gene: TRBV11-3
clone size: few
J gene: TRBJ2-5
D gene: TRBD1

CDR3 DNA: TGTGCCAGCAGCCTGCTGCAGTTTTCTTCGGGTAATGAGCAGTTCTTC
CDR3 protein: CASSLLQFSSGNEQFF
CDR3 length: 16
V gene: TRBV14
clone size: many
J gene: TRBJ2-1
D gene: .

CDR3 DNA: TGCGCCAGCAGCACGGGAATAGGGGGAATGGTGAATGAGCAGTTCTTC
CDR3 protein: CASSTGIGGMVNEQFF
CDR3 length: 16
V gene: TRBV5-1
clone size: many
J gene: TRBJ2-1
D gene: .

CDR3 DNA: TGCAGTGCGCCCCAAGGGGGGTCGAACACCGGGGAGCTGTTTTTT
CDR3 protein: CSAPQGGSNTGELFF
CDR3 length: 15
V gene: TRBV20-1
clone size: many
J gene: TRBJ2-2
D gene: .

CDR3 DNA: TGTGCCAGCAGCCGGAACCTAGCGGGGGGCAGTGACGAGCAGTACTTC
CDR3 protein: CASSRNLAGGSDEQYF
CDR3 length: 16
V gene: TRBV4-2
clone size: few
J gene: TRBJ2-7
D gene: TRBD2

CDR3 DNA: TGTGCCAGCAGCAGAAACGTCAATCAGCCCCAGCATTTT
CDR3 protein: CASSRNVNQPQHF
CDR3 length: 13
V gene: TRBV21-1
clone size: .
J gene: TRBJ1-5
D gene: .

CDR3 DNA: TGCGCCAGCAGCTCACAGGGGGGGGTTTACAATGAGCAGTTCTTC
CDR3 protein: CASSSQGGVYNEQFF
CDR3 length: 15
V gene: TRBV5-1
clone size: few
J gene: TRBJ2-1
D gene: .

CDR3 DNA: TGTGCCAGCAGCTTAGGCGGCGGGGGGTCCTACAATGAGCAGTTCTTC
CDR3 protein: CASSLGGGGSYNEQFF
CDR3 length: 16
V gene: TRBV7-9
clone size: few
J gene: TRBJ2-1
D gene: TRBD2

CDR3 DNA: TGTGCCAGCAGTTACTCGGGAGCCAGGGCGATCCCTGAAGCTTTCTTT
CDR3 protein: CASSYSGARAIPEAFF
CDR3 length: 16
V gene: TRBV6-5
clone size: few
J gene: TRBJ1-1
D gene: .

CDR3 DNA: TGCGCCAGCAGCACCCGGGACAGGGGGCTCATGGAGCGTCACACTGAAGCTTTCTTT
CDR3 protein: CASSTRDRGLMERHTEAFF
CDR3 length: 19
V gene: TRBV5-1
clone size: .
J gene: TRBJ1-1
D gene: TRBD1

CDR3 DNA: .
CDR3 protein: CSVFASGTPVKFF
CDR3 length: 13
V gene: TRBV20-1
clone size: few
J gene: TRBJ2-1
D gene: .

CDR3 DNA: TGCGCCAGCAGTAAGACAGATTACGAGCAGTACTTC
CDR3 protein: CASSKTDYEQYF
CDR3 length: 12
V gene: TRBV5-1
clone size: .
J gene: TRBJ2-7
D gene: .

CDR3 DNA: TGTGCCACCCTGGGACAGATCTCTGGAAACACCATATATTTT
CDR3 protein: CATLGQISGNTIYF
CDR3 length: 14
V gene: TRBV10-3
clone size: .
J gene: TRBJ1-3
D gene: TRBD1

CDR3 DNA: TGCAGTGCTTCTGTCCTTCAGGGCTACGAGCAGTACTTC
CDR3 protein: CSASVLQGYEQYF
CDR3 length: 13
V gene: TRBV20-1
clone size: .
J gene: TRBJ2-7
D gene: .

CDR3 DNA: TGTGCCAGCCCAAACGAGAGCACTCCTGAGCAGTTCTTC
CDR3 protein: CASPNESTPEQFF
CDR3 length: 13
V gene: TRBV6-6
clone size: many
J gene: TRBJ2-1
D gene: .

CDR3 DNA: TGTGCCATCAGTGAGTCTCGGGATATAGGAGAGACCCAGTACTTC
CDR3 protein: CAISESRDIGETQYF
CDR3 length: 15
V gene: TRBV10-3
clone size: .
J gene: TRBJ2-5
D gene: .

CDR3 DNA: TGTGCCATCCTGGGGACGGGCAGGACCTACGAGCAGTACTTC
CDR3 protein: CAILGTGRTYEQYF
CDR3 length: 14
V gene: TRBV10-3
clone size: .
J gene: TRBJ2-7
D gene: .

CDR3 DNA: TGCAGCGCTGAGAGGAGGTATGGCTACACCTTC
CDR3 protein: CSAERRYGYTF
CDR3 length: 11
V gene: TRBV29-1
clone size: .
J gene: TRBJ1-2
D gene: .

CDR3 DNA: TGCGCCAGCAGCTTGTTAGCGGGGGCCCAAAAGGGCGAGACCCAGTACTTC
CDR3 protein: CASSLLAGAQKGETQYF
CDR3 length: 17
V gene: TRBV5-1
clone size: .
J gene: TRBJ2-5
D gene: TRBD2

CDR3 DNA: TGTGCCAGCAGATCCAACGGGATTCCTCCAGATACGCAGTATTTT
CDR3 protein: CASRSNGIPPDTQYF
CDR3 length: 15
V gene: TRBV6-1
clone size: .
J gene: TRBJ2-3
D gene: .

CDR3 DNA: TGTGCCAGCAGCTCCGTGGCGGGGAAAAACACCGGGGAGCTGTTTTTT
CDR3 protein: CASSSVAGKNTGELFF
CDR3 length: 16
V gene: TRBV11-2
clone size: many
J gene: TRBJ2-2
D gene: .

CDR3 DNA: TGTGCCAGCAGCACCCAGACAGGGCCCTATGGCTACACCTTC
CDR3 protein: CASSTQTGPYGYTF
CDR3 length: 14
V gene: TRBV7-9
clone size: many
J gene: TRBJ1-2
D gene: TRBD1

CDR3 DNA: TGCGCCAGCAGCGAGAGGGGACTAGGCTCGACCCAGTACTTC
CDR3 protein: CASSERGLGSTQYF
CDR3 length: 14
V gene: TRBV5-1
clone size: .
J gene: TRBJ2-5
D gene: TRBD2

CDR3 DNA: TGTGCCGGAAGTGTCTACCAACTAGCGGCCTACAATGAGCAGTTCTTC
CDR3 protein: CAGSVYQLAAYNEQFF
CDR3 length: 16
V gene: TRBV7-8
clone size: few
J gene: TRBJ2-1
D gene: TRBD2

CDR3 DNA: TGTGCCAGCAGCCCAGGAGGGATTTACACTGAAGCTTTCTTT
CDR3 protein: CASSPGGIYTEAFF
CDR3 length: 14
V gene: TRBV7-9
clone size: many
J gene: TRBJ1-1
D gene: .

CDR3 DNA: TGTGCCAGCAGCTTATCAGACAGGGAGGATTTGAGTGGCTACACCTTC
CDR3 protein: CASSLSDREDLSGYTF
CDR3 length: 16
V gene: TRBV7-9
clone size: .
J gene: TRBJ1-2
D gene: TRBD1

CDR3 DNA: TGTGCCAGCAGTTTCGGGGGGGCCCTTGAGGATACGCAGTATTTT
CDR3 protein: CASSFGGALEDTQYF
CDR3 length: 15
V gene: TRBV27
clone size: .
J gene: TRBJ2-3
D gene: TRBD2

CDR3 DNA: TGTGCCAGCAGTTTAGTGAGCGGAGCGTTTAACAATGAGCAGTTCTTC
CDR3 protein: CASSLVSGAFNNEQFF
CDR3 length: 16
V gene: TRBV12-3/TRBV12-4
clone size: few
J gene: TRBJ2-1
D gene: .

CDR3 DNA: TGTGCCAGCACCCCGTGGACACCTCAGGGCACAGATACGCAGTATTTT
CDR3 protein: CASTPWTPQGTDTQYF
CDR3 length: 16
V gene: TRBV12-3/TRBV12-4
clone size: .
J gene: TRBJ2-3
D gene: .

CDR3 DNA: TGTGCCAGCACTCTAGCGATAACAGATACGCAGTATTTT
CDR3 protein: CASTLAITDTQYF
CDR3 length: 13
V gene: TRBV12-3/TRBV12-4
clone size: .
J gene: TRBJ2-3
D gene: .

CDR3 DNA: TGTGCCAGCAGCCAAACCCAGGGGAACACTGAAGCTTTCTTT
CDR3 protein: CASSQTQGNTEAFF
CDR3 length: 14
V gene: TRBV3-1
clone size: few
J gene: TRBJ1-1
D gene: .

CDR3 DNA: TGTGCCAGCTCTCCCAGAGGACACACCTTC
CDR3 protein: CASSPRGHTF
CDR3 length: 10
V gene: TRBV5-5
clone size: .
J gene: TRBJ1-2
D gene: .

CDR3 DNA: TGTGCCAGCAGCTCCCGTCTAGGGCTCTACGAGCAGTACTTC
CDR3 protein: CASSSRLGLYEQYF
CDR3 length: 14
V gene: TRBV7-2
clone size: .
J gene: TRBJ2-7
D gene: .

CDR3 DNA: TGTGCCAGCAGGGCTGGGGCCAACGTCCTGACTTTC
CDR3 protein: CASRAGANVLTF
CDR3 length: 12
V gene: TRBV12-3/TRBV12-4
clone size: many
J gene: TRBJ2-6
D gene: .

CDR3 DNA: TGTGCCAGCAGATTGACTGGAGGGTCGAATGAGCAGTTCTTC
CDR3 protein: CASRLTGGSNEQFF
CDR3 length: 14
V gene: TRBV2
clone size: many
J gene: TRBJ2-1
D gene: .

CDR3 DNA: TGTGCCAGCTCACCAGGCAAAGACTACGAGCAGTACTTC
CDR3 protein: CASSPGKDYEQYF
CDR3 length: 13
V gene: TRBV18
clone size: few
J gene: TRBJ2-7
D gene: .

CDR3 DNA: TGCAGTGCTAGAGTATATTACGAGCAGTACTTC
CDR3 protein: CSARVYYEQYF
CDR3 length: 11
V gene: TRBV20-1
clone size: many
J gene: TRBJ2-7
D gene: .

CDR3 DNA: TGTGCCAGCAGTTACTCGATCGAGCAGTACTTC
CDR3 protein: CASSYSIEQYF
CDR3 length: 11
V gene: TRBV6-2/TRBV6-3
clone size: .
J gene: TRBJ2-7
D gene: .

CDR3 DNA: TGCGCCAGCAGCTTTGGCAAGGGGACAGATACGCAGTATTTT
CDR3 protein: CASSFGKGTDTQYF
CDR3 length: 14
V gene: TRBV5-1
clone size: .
J gene: TRBJ2-3
D gene: .

CDR3 DNA: TGTGCCAGCAGCTCCGGCAGACTAGCGGGAGACTATGAGCAGTTCTTC
CDR3 protein: CASSSGRLAGDYEQFF
CDR3 length: 16
V gene: TRBV7-8
clone size: .
J gene: TRBJ2-1
D gene: TRBD2

CDR3 DNA: TGTGCCAGCAGTCCCCCCCGGGGGACTAGCACAGATACGCAGTATTTT
CDR3 protein: CASSPPRGTSTDTQYF
CDR3 length: 16
V gene: TRBV6-1
clone size: .
J gene: TRBJ2-3
D gene: .

CDR3 DNA: TGCGCCAGCAGCTGGGACGACAGGGGAGGCACTGAAGCTTTCTTT
CDR3 protein: CASSWDDRGGTEAFF
CDR3 length: 15
V gene: TRBV5-1
clone size: few
J gene: TRBJ1-1
D gene: TRBD1

CDR3 DNA: TGTGCCAGCAGCCCTGAAGTAGGGACTAGAACCCACGAGCAGTACTTC
CDR3 protein: CASSPEVGTRTHEQYF
CDR3 length: 16
V gene: TRBV7-9
clone size: few
J gene: TRBJ2-7
D gene: TRBD2

CDR3 DNA: TGTGCCAGCAGCCACCAAATAGCGGGATACTACAATGAGCAGTTCTTC
CDR3 protein: CASSHQIAGYYNEQFF
CDR3 length: 16
V gene: TRBV3-1
clone size: few
J gene: TRBJ2-1
D gene: TRBD2